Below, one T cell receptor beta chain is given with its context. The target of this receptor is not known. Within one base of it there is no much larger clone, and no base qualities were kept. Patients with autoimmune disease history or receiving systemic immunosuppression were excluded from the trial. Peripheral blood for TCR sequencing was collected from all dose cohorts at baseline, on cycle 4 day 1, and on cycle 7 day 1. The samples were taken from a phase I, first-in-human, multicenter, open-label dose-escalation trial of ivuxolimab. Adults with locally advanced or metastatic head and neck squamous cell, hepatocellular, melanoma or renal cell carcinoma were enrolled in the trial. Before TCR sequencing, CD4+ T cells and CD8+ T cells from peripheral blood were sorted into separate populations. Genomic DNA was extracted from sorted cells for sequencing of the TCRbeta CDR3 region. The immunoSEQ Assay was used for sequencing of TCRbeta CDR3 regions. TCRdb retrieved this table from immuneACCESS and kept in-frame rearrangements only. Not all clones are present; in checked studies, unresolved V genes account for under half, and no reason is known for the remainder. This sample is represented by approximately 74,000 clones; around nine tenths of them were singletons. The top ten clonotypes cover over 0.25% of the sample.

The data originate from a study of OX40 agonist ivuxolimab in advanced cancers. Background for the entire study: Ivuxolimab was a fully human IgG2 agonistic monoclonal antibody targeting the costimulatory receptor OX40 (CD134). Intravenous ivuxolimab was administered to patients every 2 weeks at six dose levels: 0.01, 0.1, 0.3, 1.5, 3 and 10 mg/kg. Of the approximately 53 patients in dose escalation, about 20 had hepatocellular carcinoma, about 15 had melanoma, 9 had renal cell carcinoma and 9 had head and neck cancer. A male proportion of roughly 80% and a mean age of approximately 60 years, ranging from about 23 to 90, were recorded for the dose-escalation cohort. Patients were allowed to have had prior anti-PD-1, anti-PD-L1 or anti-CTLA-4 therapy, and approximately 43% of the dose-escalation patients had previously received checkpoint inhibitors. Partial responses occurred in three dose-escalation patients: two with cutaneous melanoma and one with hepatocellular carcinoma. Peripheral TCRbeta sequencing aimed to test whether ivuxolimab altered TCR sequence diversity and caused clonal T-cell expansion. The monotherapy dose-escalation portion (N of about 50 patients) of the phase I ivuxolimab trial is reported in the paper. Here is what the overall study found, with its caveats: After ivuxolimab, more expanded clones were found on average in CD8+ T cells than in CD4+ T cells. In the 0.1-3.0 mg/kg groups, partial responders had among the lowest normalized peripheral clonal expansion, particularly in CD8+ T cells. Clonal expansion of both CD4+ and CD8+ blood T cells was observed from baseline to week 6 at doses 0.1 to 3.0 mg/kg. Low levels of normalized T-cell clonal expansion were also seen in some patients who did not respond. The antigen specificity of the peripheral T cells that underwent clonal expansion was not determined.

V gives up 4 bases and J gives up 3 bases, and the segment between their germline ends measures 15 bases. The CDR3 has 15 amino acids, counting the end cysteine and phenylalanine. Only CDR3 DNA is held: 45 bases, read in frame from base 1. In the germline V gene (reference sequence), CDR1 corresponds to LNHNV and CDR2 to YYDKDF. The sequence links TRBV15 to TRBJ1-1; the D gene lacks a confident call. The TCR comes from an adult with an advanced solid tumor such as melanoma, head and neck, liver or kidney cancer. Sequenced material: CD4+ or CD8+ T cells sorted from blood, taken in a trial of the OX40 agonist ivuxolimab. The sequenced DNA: TGTGCCACCAGCAAAACGGGGATCGGGGACACTGAAGCTTTCTTT. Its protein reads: CATSKTGIGDTEAFF.